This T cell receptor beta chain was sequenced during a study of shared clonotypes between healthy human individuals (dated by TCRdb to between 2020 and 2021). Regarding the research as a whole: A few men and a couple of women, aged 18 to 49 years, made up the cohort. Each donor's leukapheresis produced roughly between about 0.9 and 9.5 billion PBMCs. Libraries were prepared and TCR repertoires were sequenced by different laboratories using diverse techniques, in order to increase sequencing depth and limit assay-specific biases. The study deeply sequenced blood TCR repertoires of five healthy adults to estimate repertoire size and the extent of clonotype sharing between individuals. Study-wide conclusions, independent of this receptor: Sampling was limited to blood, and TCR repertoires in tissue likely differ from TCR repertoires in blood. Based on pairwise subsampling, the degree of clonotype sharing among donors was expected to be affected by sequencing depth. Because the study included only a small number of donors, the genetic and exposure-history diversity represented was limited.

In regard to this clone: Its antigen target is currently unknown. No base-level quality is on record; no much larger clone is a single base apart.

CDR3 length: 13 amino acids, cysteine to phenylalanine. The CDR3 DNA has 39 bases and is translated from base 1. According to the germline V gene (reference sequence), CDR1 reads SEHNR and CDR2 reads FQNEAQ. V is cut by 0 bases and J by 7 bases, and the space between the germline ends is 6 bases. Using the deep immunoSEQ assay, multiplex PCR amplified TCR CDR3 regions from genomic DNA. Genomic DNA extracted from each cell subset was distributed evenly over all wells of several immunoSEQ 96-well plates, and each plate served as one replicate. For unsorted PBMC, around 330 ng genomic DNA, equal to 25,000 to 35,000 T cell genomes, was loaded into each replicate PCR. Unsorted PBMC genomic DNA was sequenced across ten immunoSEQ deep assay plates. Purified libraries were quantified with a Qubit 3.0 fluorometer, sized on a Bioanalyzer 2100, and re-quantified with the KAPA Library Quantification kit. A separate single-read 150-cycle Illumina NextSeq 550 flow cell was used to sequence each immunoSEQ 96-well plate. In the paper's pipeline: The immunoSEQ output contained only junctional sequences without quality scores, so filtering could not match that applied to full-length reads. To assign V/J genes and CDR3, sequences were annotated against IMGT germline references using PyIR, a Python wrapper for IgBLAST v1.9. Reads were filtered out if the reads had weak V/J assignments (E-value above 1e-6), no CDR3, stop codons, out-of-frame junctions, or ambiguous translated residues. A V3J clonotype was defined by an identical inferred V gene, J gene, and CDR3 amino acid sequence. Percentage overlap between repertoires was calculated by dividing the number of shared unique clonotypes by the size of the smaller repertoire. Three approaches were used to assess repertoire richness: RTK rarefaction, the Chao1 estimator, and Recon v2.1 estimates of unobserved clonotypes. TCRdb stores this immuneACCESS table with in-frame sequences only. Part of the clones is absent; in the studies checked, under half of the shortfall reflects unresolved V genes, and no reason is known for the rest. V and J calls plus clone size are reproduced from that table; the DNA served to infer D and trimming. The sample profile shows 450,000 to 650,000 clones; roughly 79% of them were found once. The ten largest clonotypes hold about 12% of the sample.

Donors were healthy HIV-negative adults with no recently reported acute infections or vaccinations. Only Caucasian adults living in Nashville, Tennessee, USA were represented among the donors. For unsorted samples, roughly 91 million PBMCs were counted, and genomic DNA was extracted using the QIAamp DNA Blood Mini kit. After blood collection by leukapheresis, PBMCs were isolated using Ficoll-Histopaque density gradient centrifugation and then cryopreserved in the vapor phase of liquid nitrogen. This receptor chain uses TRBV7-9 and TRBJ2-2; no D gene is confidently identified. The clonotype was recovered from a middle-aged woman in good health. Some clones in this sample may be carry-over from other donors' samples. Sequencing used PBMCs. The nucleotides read TGTGCCAGCAGCTTAGCGGCGGTCGGGGAGCTGTTTTTT. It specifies CASSLAAVGELFF. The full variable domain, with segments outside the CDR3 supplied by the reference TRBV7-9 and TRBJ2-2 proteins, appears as DTGVSQNPRHKITKRGQNVTFRCDPISEHNRLYWYRQTLGQGPEFLTYFQNEAQLEKSRLLSDRFSAERPKGSFSTLEIQRTEQGDSAMYLCASSLAAVGELFFGEGSRLTVL.